What follows is one T cell receptor beta chain and its context. The target antigen is unknown. The CDR3 loop spans 13 amino acids. Between the trimmed V and J ends, which lost 0 bases and 9 bases, there was a span of 7 bases. Germline V CDR1 and CDR2: SGHNT, YYREEE (reference sequence). The sample's treatment: oral pan-JAK inhibitor, 5-10 mg twice daily. The data were obtained in a study of CD8+ T cells in alopecia areata. About the study: Among treated patients, oral tofacitinib was administered at 5 to 10 mg twice daily. Points from the study as a whole: Clonality exceeded that of normal scalp in lesional scalp, most notably in alopecia totalis/universalis.

The sequencing template was cDNA reverse transcribed from extracted RNA. Generated by immunoSEQ multiplex PCR, the TCRdb table keeps only in-frame clones and is missing some. The sample has about 220,000 clones, around three fifths seen once. The chain carries TRBV5-4 and TRBJ1-6, with D unclear. This clonotype was sampled from a human donor with alopecia areata. The sample in question was CD4+ T cells sorted from blood, obtained at week 4, from a patient treated with tofacitinib. Here the CDR3 DNA reads TGTGCCAGCAGCTTGGGTGGCCTTTCACCCCTCCACTTT. Its translation is CASSLGGLSPLHF.